This T cell receptor (beta chain) is drawn from a study of molecular identifiers for immune sequencing clone quantification. Study conclusions and caveats: Same-barcode identical TCR molecules could make highly expanded clones look smaller than they are. Clones carrying above 20 RNA copies accounted for over 97% of effector molecules, under 1% in naive cells.

TCRdb reanalysed the PCR reads using MiXCR and keeps one entry per CDR3 protein. The sample includes fewer than 70,000 distinct CDR3 sequences, 15% to 20% of them seen just once. Sorting recovered naive CD8 T cells on a CD8+CD4-CCR7+CD45RA+ profile. A few counts support this clonotype. What it binds is not known. V shed 5 bases and J 3 bases; nucleotides not matched to a gene: 7. This CDR3 has 13 residues. Germline loops: CDR1 SQVTM, CDR2 ANQGSEA. This chain uses TRBV29-1 with TRBJ2-7, with TRBD2 matching 7 bases. Sequences were obtained from naive CD8+ T cells from blood, with Jurkat cell RNA spiked in. The sample's subset: FACS-sorted CD8+CD4-CCR7+CD45RA+ naive T cells. The clonotype comes from a human donor in good health. Some libraries in this study had Jurkat cell RNA spiked in. CDR3 amino acids: CSVQGGRSYEQYF. In nucleotides, the CDR3 is TGCAGCGTTCAGGGCGGGAGAAGCTACGAGCAGTACTTC.